The 32 T cell receptor beta chains reported below all come from one sample, sequenced in a study of blood T cell repertoires in COVID-19. TCRdb's copy holds only in-frame clones and misses some; the assay was immunoSEQ multiplex PCR. The table shows more than 350,000 clones, with 70% to 90% occurring only once. The sample comprised peripheral blood. The receptor set was obtained from a woman aged 25 to 39 with COVID-19, enrolled during active disease.

The V and J genes are TRBV2 and TRBJ1-2; D is undetermined. Trimming pared 3 bases from V and 4 bases from J, leaving 12 bases between. The CDR3 consists of 14 residues. Germline values: CDR1 SNHLY, CDR2 FYNNEI. The CDR3 DNA follows: TGTGCCAGCAGTGAGGTGGGCACAATCTATGGCTACACCTTC. It translates to CASSEVGTIYGYTF.

V gene TRBV5-5 combines with J gene TRBJ2-3, with 10 nucleotides matching TRBD1. Germline values: CDR1 SGHKS, CDR2 YYEKEE (reference sequence). This CDR3 is built from 16 residues. Unmatched junction bases numbered 7, after V lost 3 bases and J lost 3 bases. The DNA for the CDR3 is TGTGCCAGCAGCTCATTCGGGGACAGGGGTACAGATACGCAGTATTTT. This codes for CASSSFGDRGTDTQYF.

The chain is built from TRBV28 and TRBJ1-5; TRBD1 matches 8 bases. The V gene's germline CDR1 is MDHEN and CDR2 SYDVKM. CDR3 length equals 18 residues. Germline trimming cut 3 bases from V and 0 bases from J; bases unmatched to any gene: 10. CDR3 nucleotide sequence: TGTGCCAGCAGTTTTCGCCCAGGGGGCGTAGGTAGCAATCAGCCCCAGCATTTT. It encodes CASSFRPGGVGSNQPQHF. Full variable domain (remainder filled in from reference TRBV28 and TRBJ1-5): DVKVTQSSRYLVKRTGEKVFLECVQDMDHENMFWYRQDPGLGLRLIYFSYDVKMKEKGDIPEGYSVSREKKERFSLILESASTNQTSMYLCASSFRPGGVGSNQPQHFGDGTRLSIL.

This rearrangement joins TRBV5-6 to TRBJ1-2, with 8 bases identical to TRBD1. This CDR3 spans 14 amino acids. Trimming took 0 bases from V and 8 from J; bases not matched to a gene: 6. The germline V gene encodes CDR1 SGHDT and CDR2 YYEEEE. CDR3 region: CASSLVRGRRGYTF. The CDR3 coding sequence is TGTGCCAGCAGCTTGGTCAGGGGGCGGCGGGGCTACACCTTC.

In DNA form, the CDR3 reads TGTGCCAGCAGCAAGGCAGGGCCAACCTACGAGCAGTACTTC. Translating it yields CASSKAGPTYEQYF. The chain couples TRBV21-1 to TRBJ2-7; the table's D call TRBD1 went unverified against the DNA. TRBV21-1 is described as a pseudogene. The CDR3 has 14 residues.

V usage is TRBV5-1 and J usage is TRBJ1-1; maybe TRBD1 (6 bases). Germline CDR1 is SGHRS and CDR2 is YFSETQ. V was cut by 4 bases and J by 0 bases, with 10 bases left in between. The CDR3 runs to 14 residues. The CDR3 nucleotides read TGCGCCAGCAGCGCGGACAGCATGAACACTGAAGCTTTCTTT. Translating gives CASSADSMNTEAFF.

V gene TRBV6-6 combines with J gene TRBJ1-2; tentative D call: TRBD1 (5 bases). Trimming stripped 4 bases from V and 8 bases from J, with 17 bases between. CDR1 is MNHNY and CDR2 is SVGAGI in the germline V gene (reference sequence). CDR3 length: 14 amino acids. For the CDR3, the DNA is TGTGCCAGCAGTTTCACAGGCGGAATGCGGGGCTACACCTTC. Protein: CASSFTGGMRGYTF.

The CDR3 nucleotides read TGTGCCAGCAGTCGAGGAATTCCCGGGGAGCTGTTTTTT. It is translated as CASSRGIPGELFF. The rearrangement uses TRBV27 and TRBJ2-2; no clear D. CDR3 length: 13 residues. Trimming removed 5 bases from V and 6 bases from J, with 10 bases in between. The germline CDR1 and CDR2 sequences are MNHEY and SMNVEV (reference sequence).

This rearrangement joins TRBV5-6 to TRBJ2-7; 12 bases fit TRBD1. The CDR3 runs 16 residues. The germline V gene has CDR1 SGHDT and CDR2 YYEEEE. V shed 6 bases and J 5 bases; nucleotides not matched to a gene: 12. CDR3 bases: TGTGCCAGCACCCGGGGGGTGGGACAGGGGGCCCACGAGCAGTACTTC. It codes for CASTRGVGQGAHEQYF.

This sequence joins TRBV29-1 and TRBJ2-5; TRBD2 matches at 12 bases. With V trimmed by 5 bases and J by 5 bases, 9 bases remained unmatched. The germline CDR1 and CDR2 sequences are SQVTM and ANQGSEA. The CDR3 runs to 15 residues. CDR3 protein: CSVRGTSGPGETQYF. The CDR3, as DNA: TGCAGCGTTAGGGGGACTAGCGGGCCGGGGGAGACCCAGTACTTC.

This chain joins TRBV7-2 and TRBJ2-7; 12 bases map to TRBD1. The V and J ends lost 4 bases and 2 bases, in that order; junction bases with no gene match: 3. The CDR3 sequence is 15 residues long. Per the germline V gene, CDR1 is SGHTA and CDR2 is FQGNSA. For the CDR3, the DNA is TGTGCCAGCAGCTCGGGGACAGGGGGCGCCTACGAGCAGTACTTC. As protein: CASSSGTGGAYEQYF.

The chain has TRBV4-1 and TRBJ2-2, with 9 bases matching TRBD1. With 5 bases clipped from V and 4 bases from J, the junction kept 8 bases outside the gene matches. The CDR3 is 16 amino acids. CDR1 MGHRA and CDR2 YSYEKL come from the germline V gene. The CDR3 loop reads CASSAHRGRSTGELFF. The CDR3, as DNA: TGCGCCAGCAGCGCTCACAGGGGGCGCAGCACCGGGGAGCTGTTTTTT.

The chain joins TRBV5-1 to TRBJ2-2, with 7 bases lining up with TRBD1. The V and J ends lost 5 bases and 5 bases, in that order; junction bases with no gene match: 0. This CDR3 spans 12 amino acids. The germline CDR1 and CDR2 sequences are SGHRS and YFSETQ. For the CDR3, the DNA is TGCGCCAGCAGGGACAGGACCGGGGAGCTGTTTTTT. Amino acid sequence: CASRDRTGELFF. Full variable domain (rest looked up from reference TRBV5-1 and TRBJ2-2): KAGVTQTPRYLIKTRGQQVTLSCSPISGHRSVSWYQQTPGQGLQFLFEYFSETQRNKGNFPGRFSGRQFSNSRSEMNVSTLELGDSALYLCASRDRTGELFFGEGSRLTVL.

The rearrangement links TRBV6-5 to TRBJ1-5; 7 bases match TRBD1. The CDR3 length is 15 residues. Germline CDR1 is MNHEY and CDR2 is SVGAGI. V lost 6 bases and J lost 9; bases outside the gene matches: 14. In DNA form, the CDR3 reads TGTGCCAGCAGCCCCGGGACAGCGGGCCGAACGCCCCAGCATTTT. Amino acids: CASSPGTAGRTPQHF.

This clone was observed a handful of times. This CDR3 reads CASSLGRNQPQHF. CDR3 bases: TGTGCCAGCAGCTTGGGGCGGAATCAGCCCCAGCATTTT. The chain recombines TRBV5-4 with TRBJ1-5; no reliable D call. From germline, CDR1 is SGHNT and CDR2 YYREEE (reference sequence). The V and J ends lost 0 bases and 4 bases respectively, with 5 bases between them. The length of the CDR3 is 13 residues.

The V and J genes are TRBV4-1 and TRBJ2-7; 12 bases are a match to TRBD1. Germline V gene sequence: CDR1 MGHRA, CDR2 YSYEKL. V lost 5 bases and J lost 5; bases outside the gene matches: 4. CDR3 length equals 14 residues. The CDR3 spells CASSAGQGAHEQYF. CDR3 nucleotide sequence: TGCGCCAGCAGCGCGGGACAGGGGGCCCACGAGCAGTACTTC.

The CDR3 region has the DNA TGTGCCAGCAGTGTAGGGACAGATGAGCAGTTCTTC. Translation: CASSVGTDEQFF. The chain joins TRBV25-1 to TRBJ2-1; 7 bases fit TRBD1. The CDR3 extends over 12 amino acids. Germline trimming cut 4 bases from V and 8 bases from J; bases unmatched to any gene: 2. CDR1 and CDR2 from the germline V gene are MGHDK and SYGVNS. The entire variable domain, with the rest obtained from reference TRBV25-1 and TRBJ2-1, is as follows: EADIYQTPRYLVIGTGKKITLECSQTMGHDKMYWYQQDPGMELHLIHYSYGVNSTEKGDLSSESTVSRIRTEHFPLTLESARPSHTSQYLCASSVGTDEQFFGPGTRLTVL.

V is TRBV19 and J is TRBJ2-5; no clear D. This CDR3 comprises 14 residues. The V end was cut by 0 bases, the J end by 5 bases, with 10 bases between. The V gene's germline CDR1 is LNHDA and CDR2 SQIVND (reference sequence). In DNA form, the CDR3 reads TGTGCCAGTAGTATAGATAGGTGGGCTGAGACCCAGTACTTC. It codes for CASSIDRWAETQYF. The full variable domain, completed using reference TRBV19 and TRBJ2-5, is DGGITQSPKYLFRKEGQNVTLSCEQNLNHDAMYWYRQDPGQGLRLIYYSQIVNDFQKGDIAEGYSVSREKKESFPLTVTSAQKNPTAFYLCASSIDRWAETQYFGPGTRLLVL.

The V and J genes are TRBV4-3 and TRBJ2-3; D may be TRBD1 (5 bases). V was pared by 3 bases and J by 4 bases, with 11 bases between. The germline gives CDR1 LGHNA, CDR2 YSLEER. The CDR3 runs to 14 residues. CDR3 bases: TGCGCCAGCAGCCACGGACACGGAGCAGATACGCAGTATTTT. Amino acids: CASSHGHGADTQYF.

The gene calls are TRBV3-1 (or the pseudogene TRBV3-2) and TRBJ2-5, with TRBD2 matching over 7 bases. The J segment lost 6 bases and the V segment lost 7 bases, leaving 8 bases of the junction unmatched. The CDR3 is 13 amino acids. CDR1 and CDR2 (germline): LGHDT, YNNKEL (reference sequence). The CDR3 DNA reads TGTGCCAGCACCCGCGGGGGAGCGCAGACCCAGTACTTC. Translated: CASTRGGAQTQYF.

The rearrangement joins TRBV19 to TRBJ2-1, with 11 positions matching TRBD2. V lost 6 bases, J lost 8 bases, and 3 bases stayed unmatched. Germline V gene sequence: CDR1 LNHDA, CDR2 SQIVND (reference sequence). This CDR3 comprises 13 residues. CDR3 nucleotides: TGTGCCAGTAGATTAGCGGGAGGGGATGAGCAGTTCTTC. It specifies CASRLAGGDEQFF. Complete variable domain (other parts from reference TRBV19 and TRBJ2-1): DGGITQSPKYLFRKEGQNVTLSCEQNLNHDAMYWYRQDPGQGLRLIYYSQIVNDFQKGDIAEGYSVSREKKESFPLTVTSAQKNPTAFYLCASRLAGGDEQFFGPGTRLTVL.

The rearrangement joins TRBV14 to TRBJ2-7; D is possibly TRBD1 (6 bases). CDR3 size: 15 residues. Germline CDR1 is SGHDN and CDR2 is FVKESK. Trimming took 0 bases from V and 4 from J, leaving 13 bases between them. The CDR3 sequence: CASSQETKGDYEQYF. CDR3 in DNA: TGTGCCAGCAGCCAAGAAACTAAGGGGGATTACGAGCAGTACTTC.

The V and J genes are TRBV24-1 and TRBJ1-1; D gene ambiguous. This CDR3 region has 13 residues. V was pared by 5 bases and J by 3 bases, with 9 bases between. Germline CDR1 KGHDR, CDR2 SFDVKD. CDR3 DNA sequence: TGTGCCACCAGTGTGGGAGCGGACACTGAAGCTTTCTTT. Translated, it gives CATSVGADTEAFF.

This clone was counted a single time. The chain carries TRBV28 and TRBJ1-1, with 8 positions matching TRBD1. The germline V gene has CDR1 MDHEN and CDR2 SYDVKM. CDR3 length: 12 amino acids. Trimming cost V 7 bases and J 4 bases; bases outside gene matches: 2. In DNA, the CDR3 is TGTGCCAGCAAAACAGGGGGCACTGAAGCTTTCTTT. It codes for CASKTGGTEAFF.

This clone was picked up one time. The CDR3 DNA reads as TGCAGCGGGGGGGACAGGGCCAATGGCTACACCTTC. It yields the protein CSGGDRANGYTF. The chain couples TRBV29-1 to TRBJ1-2; 9 nucleotides agree with TRBD1. The V and J ends lost 7 bases and 6 bases, in that order; junction bases with no gene match: 6. The length of the CDR3 is 12 residues. Germline V lookup: CDR1 SQVTM, CDR2 ANQGSEA.

This clone is a singleton in its sample. The chain's CDR3 is CASSFGTELYEQYF. The CDR3 bases are TGTGCCAGCAGTTTTGGGACAGAGCTCTACGAGCAGTACTTC. This rearrangement joins TRBV27 to TRBJ2-7; 7 bases are a match to TRBD1. Germline-derived CDR1 and CDR2 are MNHEY and SMNVEV (reference sequence). There are 14 residues in the CDR3. Unmatched junction bases numbered 5, after V lost 3 bases and J lost 3 bases.

This sequence joins TRBV27 and TRBJ2-1; no definite D call. Per germline, CDR1 MNHEY and CDR2 SMNVEV (reference sequence). This CDR3 contains 13 residues. V lost 7 bases, J lost 8 bases, and 15 bases lay in between. The CDR3 DNA sequence: TGTGCCAGCACGCGGCAAGTAGGCTATGAGCAGTTCTTC. Translated, it gives CASTRQVGYEQFF.

The rearrangement links TRBV7-9 to TRBJ2-3; D may be TRBD1 (5 bases). Germline CDR1 is SEHNR and CDR2 is FQNEAQ (reference sequence). V was pared by 2 bases and J by 1 base, with 16 bases between. The CDR3 consists of 17 residues. CDR3 nucleotide sequence: TGTGCCAGCAGCTTAACACATCACAGGACCGGCACAGATACGCAGTATTTT. The encoded protein is CASSLTHHRTGTDTQYF.

The chain links TRBV5-1 to TRBJ1-1; 10 bases line up with TRBD1. The trim removed 6 bases at V and 4 bases at J, leaving 6 bases unmatched. CDR3 length: 14 amino acids. Germline-derived CDR1 and CDR2 are SGHRS and YFSETQ. The CDR3 spells CASKGTGESTEAFF. The CDR3 region has the DNA TGCGCCAGCAAAGGGACAGGGGAGAGCACTGAAGCTTTCTTT.

The genes are TRBV27 and TRBJ2-2, with D tentatively TRBD1 (7 bases). V was cut by 1 base and J by 5 bases, with 11 bases left in between. The CDR3 length is 15 residues. Germline values: CDR1 MNHEY, CDR2 SMNVEV (reference sequence). CDR3 loop: CASSLFAGQTGELFF. The CDR3 DNA is TGTGCCAGCAGTTTATTTGCGGGACAGACCGGGGAGCTGTTTTTT.

The chain recombines TRBV7-6 with TRBJ2-7; D perhaps matches TRBD2 (5 bases). The germline V and J ends were trimmed by 1 base and 6 bases, with 13 bases remaining between them. Germline CDR1 SGHVS, CDR2 FNYEAQ. CDR3 size: 14 residues. CDR3 coding DNA: TGTGCCAGCAGCTTAGAGGGCAACCGGGGCGAGCAGTACTTC. This translates into CASSLEGNRGEQYF. Combining the CDR3 with reference TRBV7-6 and TRBJ2-7 gives the whole variable domain GAGVSQSPRYKVTKRGQDVALRCDPISGHVSLYWYRQALGQGPEFLTYFNYEAQQDKSGLPNDRFSAERPEGSISTLTIQRTEQRDSAMYRCASSLEGNRGEQYFGPGTRLTVT.

The chain recombines TRBV4-1 with TRBJ2-7, with TRBD1 matching over 8 bases. Germline V gene lookup returns CDR1 MGHRA and CDR2 YSYEKL. This CDR3 region has 14 residues. V was clipped by 3 bases and J by 2 bases; unmatched bases: 3. DNA of the CDR3: TGCGCCAGCAGCCACGGGACAGGCACCTACGAGCAGTACTTC. It codes for CASSHGTGTYEQYF.